The clone carrying this T cell receptor (beta chain) has ten or more counts. Its antigen is currently unknown. Amplification targeted TCR beta CDR3 regions from RNA transcripts. First-round RT-PCR of the TCR CDR3 relied on the HTBI primer set. MiXCR, run by TCRdb on the multiplex PCR reads, gives a single entry per CDR3 protein. The sample consists of about 290,000 distinct CDR3 sequences, 16% of them appearing once. Hyperthyroidism was newly diagnosed in patients aged 18 to 65 (duration under 2 months). The data were obtained in a study of T cells in Graves' hyperthyroidism and ophthalmopathy. Whole-study findings and limits: Most expanded thyroid clonotypes above 0.001 recurred in blood.

The CDR3 is 16 residues long. Trimming cost V 3 bases and J 0 bases; bases outside gene matches: 4. In germline, CDR1 is MDHEN, CDR2 SYDVKM. The sequencing sample was made of blood. The sequence was collected from a man in his thirties or forties with Graves' hyperthyroidism. V and J are TRBV28 and TRBJ2-4; the match to TRBD2 covers 8 bases. The CDR3 spells CASSLLAGLAKNIQYF. The CDR3 nucleotides read TGTGCCAGCAGTTTGTTAGCGGGACTAGCCAAAAACATTCAGTACTTC.